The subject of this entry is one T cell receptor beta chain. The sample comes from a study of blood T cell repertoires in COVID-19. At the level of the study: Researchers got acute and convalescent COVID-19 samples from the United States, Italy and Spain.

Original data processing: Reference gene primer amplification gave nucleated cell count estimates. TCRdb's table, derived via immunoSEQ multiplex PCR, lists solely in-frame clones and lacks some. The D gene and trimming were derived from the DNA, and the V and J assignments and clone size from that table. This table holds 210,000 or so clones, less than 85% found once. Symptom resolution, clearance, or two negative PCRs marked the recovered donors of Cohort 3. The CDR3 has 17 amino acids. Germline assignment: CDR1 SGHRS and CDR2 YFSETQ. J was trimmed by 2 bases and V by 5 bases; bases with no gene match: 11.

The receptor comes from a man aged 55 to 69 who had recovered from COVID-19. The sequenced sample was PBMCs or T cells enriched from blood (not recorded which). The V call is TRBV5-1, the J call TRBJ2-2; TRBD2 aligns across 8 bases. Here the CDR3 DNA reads TGCGCCAGCAGTCCTGATCCACTAGCGGTTAACACCGGGGAGCTGTTTTTT. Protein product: CASSPDPLAVNTGELFF.